Shown below are 22 T cell receptor beta chains from a single sample sequenced in a study of regulatory T cells in long-lasting Graves disease. In building TCR beta libraries, iRepertoire HTBI primers were used together with Arm-PCR of CDR3 regions. TCRdb reanalysed the multiplex PCR reads using MiXCR and keeps one entry per CDR3 protein. The sample records 550,000 to 650,000 distinct CDR3 sequences, 15% to 20% being singletons. This sample's time point: newly diagnosed GD, antithyroid drugs for less than 3 months. From RNA extracted from PBMCs, the TCR library was made. These data were also reused for a study on T cells in Graves' hyperthyroidism and ophthalmopathy.

The material sequenced was peripheral blood mononuclear cells (PBMCs), taken at new diagnosis, from a patient treated with antithyroid drugs. The receptor source for this set is a man younger than 30 with Graves disease.

This clonotype was detected a few times. V usage is TRBV5-1 and J usage is TRBJ2-1, with unresolved D. Trimming left V 0 bases short and J 9 bases short, with 10 bases between. Germline CDR1 SGHRS, CDR2 YFSETQ. This CDR3 spans 13 amino acids. Here the CDR3 DNA reads TGCGCCAGCAGCTTGGCCTTTGGGCGTGAGCAGTTCTTC. Encoded protein: CASSLAFGREQFF.

The rearrangement links TRBV6-1 to TRBJ1-5, with 12 bases that match TRBD1. The CDR3 length is 14 residues. J lost 9 bases, V lost 10 bases, and 10 bases had no gene match. Germline V gene sequence: CDR1 MNHNS, CDR2 SASEGT. CDR3 DNA: TGTGCCACCAAGGCGGGACAGGGGGCCGCGCCCCAGCATTTT. Amino acids: CATKAGQGAAPQHF.

The V call is TRBV5-1, the J call TRBJ1-6, with D perhaps TRBD1 (6 bases). The CDR3 spans 14 residues. Germline values: CDR1 SGHRS, CDR2 YFSETQ. V lost 4 bases, J lost 5 bases, and 10 bases lay in between. CDR3 sequence: CASSPGTNNSPLHF. The CDR3 nucleotides are TGCGCCAGCAGCCCGGGGACAAATAATTCACCCCTCCACTTT.

The table lists this clonotype with many counts. The CDR3 region is CASSFEGFVTNYGYTF. In DNA form, the CDR3 reads TGTGCCAGCAGTTTCGAGGGGTTTGTTACTAACTATGGCTACACCTTC. The V call is TRBV12-3 or TRBV12-4, the J call TRBJ1-2, with a tentative D call TRBD1 (5 bases). The V end lost 3 bases, the J end lost 0 bases, and 14 bases lay between the germline ends. There are 16 residues in the CDR3.

A few counts support this clonotype. V is TRBV11-2 and J is TRBJ2-1; the D gene is possibly TRBD1 (5 bases). CDR1 is SGHAT, CDR2 FQNNGV, per germline. This CDR3 region has 16 residues. V dropped 5 bases and J dropped 0 bases, with 14 bases sitting between them. CDR3: CASSPFAGPSYNEQFF. The CDR3 nucleotides are TGTGCCAGCAGCCCCTTCGCAGGGCCCTCCTACAATGAGCAGTTCTTC.

This clonotype was recorded only once. Here the CDR3 omits its conserved ending phenylalanine or tryptophan, so a read error is the likely source. This chain joins TRBV3-1 and TRBJ1-1; D is unresolved. CDR1 and CDR2 (germline): LGHDT, YNNKEL (reference sequence). V lost 3 bases and J lost 3, with 8 bases in between. The CDR3 runs 13 residues. CDR3 sequence (DNA): TGTGCCAGCAGCCAGGGGAGTTACACTGAAGCTTTCCTT. Protein: CASSQGSYTEAFL.

V usage is TRBV20-1 and J usage is TRBJ2-4; 9 nucleotides match TRBD2. This CDR3 region has 15 residues. The J segment lost 3 bases and the V segment lost 3 bases, leaving 6 bases of the junction unmatched. Germline lookup yields CDR1 DFQATT and CDR2 SNEGSKA (reference sequence). CDR3 sequence: CSASLSGRVKNIQYF. The CDR3 DNA reads TGCAGTGCTAGCCTTAGCGGGAGAGTCAAAAACATTCAGTACTTC.

This clonotype was found many times. The V and J genes are TRBV15 and TRBJ2-3; D is possibly TRBD1 or TRBD2 (5 bases each). CDR1 is LNHNV, CDR2 YYDKDF, per germline (reference sequence). This CDR3 comprises 15 residues. V lost 0 bases and J 2 bases, leaving 9 bases between the germline ends. CDR3 sequence: CATSREGPDTDTQYF. The CDR3 region has the DNA TGTGCCACCAGCAGAGAGGGACCCGACACAGATACGCAGTATTTT.

The rearrangement uses TRBV7-9 and TRBJ2-2, with a tentative D call TRBD2 (6 bases). V lost 6 bases to trimming and J lost 7 bases, with 15 bases between them. This CDR3 has 14 amino acids. Germline assignment: CDR1 SEHNR and CDR2 FQNEAQ (reference sequence). The DNA for the CDR3 is TGTGCCAGCAGAATGGACGGGGGAGGCGGGGAGCTGTTTTTT. Protein: CASRMDGGGGELFF.

There are many counts of this clonotype. The CDR3 protein is CASSLSPLEGPNQPSSTDTQYF. The CDR3 bases are TGTGCCAGCAGTTTATCCCCCCTCGAGGGGCCCAACCAACCCTCCAGCACAGATACGCAGTATTTT. The chain uses TRBV27 and TRBJ2-3, with D perhaps matching TRBD1 or TRBD2 (5 bases each). The CDR3 is 22 residues long. V lost 0 bases to trimming and J lost 0 bases, with 28 bases between them. Looked up from germline, CDR1 is MNHEY and CDR2 is SMNVEV (reference sequence).

This clonotype was recorded at least ten times. J is TRBJ2-7 and V is TRBV27; 7 bases line up with TRBD2. J gave up 7 bases and V 2 bases, and 8 bases lay outside the gene matches. The CDR3 is 14 amino acids. Germline values: CDR1 MNHEY, CDR2 SMNVEV (reference sequence). The CDR3 spells CASSLRAGYGEQYF. In DNA, the CDR3 is TGTGCCAGCAGTTTACGAGCGGGATATGGAGAGCAGTACTTC.

The rearrangement links TRBV4-1 to TRBJ2-5; TRBD2 matches at 10 bases. The V gene's germline CDR1 is MGHRA and CDR2 YSYEKL. The CDR3 sequence is 16 residues long. The V segment lost 1 base and the J segment 2 bases; nucleotides outside the gene matches: 4. The CDR3 bases are TGCGCCAGCAGCCAAGTGACAGCGGGAGGGCAAGAGACCCAGTACTTC. It yields the protein CASSQVTAGGQETQYF.

The chain combines TRBV3-1 with TRBJ2-5, with D hard to call. This CDR3 region has 14 residues. Germline loops: CDR1 LGHDT, CDR2 YNNKEL (reference sequence). Trimming removed 1 base at V and 0 bases at J, with 6 bases between. The CDR3 protein is CASSQGLDQETQYF. The DNA for the CDR3 is TGTGCCAGCAGCCAAGGGCTGGACCAAGAGACCCAGTACTTC.

The chain employs TRBV10-2 and TRBJ1-3; no clear D. CDR1 is WSHSY and CDR2 is SAAADI in the germline V gene. V lost 6 bases, J lost 0 bases, and 9 bases lay in between. This CDR3 has 14 amino acids. The CDR3 loop is CASSAVSSGNTIYF. CDR3 sequence (DNA): TGCGCCAGCAGCGCAGTTTCCTCTGGAAACACCATATATTTT.

This clonotype showed up many times. The V gene is TRBV3-1, the J gene TRBJ1-1; TRBD1 is a possible D gene (5 bases). The CDR3 loop spans 12 amino acids. Germline V gene lookup returns CDR1 LGHDT and CDR2 YNNKEL (reference sequence). V lost 2 bases, J lost 6 bases, and 7 bases lay in between. Here the CDR3 DNA reads TGTGCCAGCAGCCAAATGGGGGCTGAAGCTTTCTTT. This codes for CASSQMGAEAFF.

This clonotype occurred a few times. This chain uses TRBV5-1 with TRBJ1-5; D unclear. The V end lost 0 bases, the J end lost 8 bases, and 9 bases lay between the germline ends. The CDR3 extends over 13 amino acids. Germline CDR1 SGHRS, CDR2 YFSETQ. The DNA for the CDR3 is TGCGCCAGCAGCTTGGGAGGGCCGGAGCCCCAGCATTTT. It encodes CASSLGGPEPQHF.

This clonotype was detected a few times. This CDR3 reads CASSDVGGRNQPQHF. For the CDR3, the DNA is TGTGCCAGCAGTGATGTCGGGGGCCGCAATCAGCCCCAGCATTTT. The chain couples TRBV6-1 to TRBJ1-5; possible D gene TRBD1, 6 bases. The CDR3 length is 15 residues. Trimming pared 3 bases from V and 2 bases from J, leaving 11 bases between. Per germline, CDR1 MNHNS and CDR2 SASEGT.

This clonotype was counted at least ten times. The chain links TRBV28 to TRBJ2-1; TRBD1 or TRBD2 may be the D gene (6 bases each). Germline CDR1 and CDR2: MDHEN and SYDVKM. With 7 bases removed from V and 5 bases from J, the gap between germline ends came to 21 bases. The CDR3 runs 16 residues. The CDR3 bases are TGTGCCAGCAACGTTAGGGGGGACTTGAACAACAATGAGCAGTTCTTC. Translating gives CASNVRGDLNNNEQFF.

Many counts were recorded for this clonotype. The rearrangement uses TRBV20-1 and TRBJ2-3, with 9 bases fitting TRBD2. V shed 0 bases, J shed 1 base, and the junction held 11 bases outside the gene matches. Germline V lookup: CDR1 DFQATT, CDR2 SNEGSKA (reference sequence). This CDR3 has 18 amino acids. The CDR3 protein is CSARDFRGGRGGTDTQYF. The CDR3 bases are TGCAGTGCTAGAGATTTTCGGGGCGGGAGGGGTGGCACAGATACGCAGTATTTT.

V and J are TRBV4-1 and TRBJ2-2; 9 nucleotides match TRBD1. Germline CDR1 reads MGHRA; CDR2 reads YSYEKL. The CDR3 sequence is 17 residues long. V lost 4 bases, J lost 2 bases, and 8 bases stayed unmatched. CDR3 protein: CASSRHLQGANTGELFF. The CDR3, as DNA: TGCGCCAGCAGCCGACATTTACAGGGGGCCAACACCGGGGAGCTGTTTTTT.

On this clonotype itself: An end of the junction does not agree with germline; a read error may underlie this. The chain couples TRBV30 to TRBJ2-7; the D is unclear. The CDR3 contains 11 residues. In germline, CDR1 is GTSNPN, CDR2 SVGIG (reference sequence). Written as DNA, the CDR3 is TGTGCCTGGAGTGTGGGCTACGGGCAGTACTTC. Amino acids: CAWSVGYGQYF. Full variable domain (remainder filled in from reference TRBV30 and TRBJ2-7): SQTIHQWPATLVQPVGSPLSLECTVEGTSNPNLYWYRQAAGRGLQLLFYSVGIGQISSEVPQNLSASRPQDRQFILSSKKLLLSDSGFYLCAWSVGYGQYFGPGTRLTVT.

The chain carries TRBV15 and TRBJ1-4; possibly TRBD1 for D (5 bases). There are 14 residues in the CDR3. Germline CDR1 reads LNHNV; CDR2 reads YYDKDF (reference sequence). Trimming shortened V by 4 bases and J by 3 bases, and 9 bases separated the two germline ends. CDR3 sequence (DNA): TGTGCCACCAGCATTAGGGGTTCTAATGAAAAACTGTTTTTT. Its translation is CATSIRGSNEKLFF.